Listed below are T cell receptor beta chains from one sample, sequenced in a study of blood T cell repertoires in COVID-19. Here immunoSEQ multiplex PCR was the method, and the copy in TCRdb shows in-frame clones only, minus some. Here the sample spans 280,000 or so clones, approximately 90% being singletons. The specimen was peripheral blood. The receptors stem from a woman aged 55-70 years with acute or convalescent COVID-19. Each CDR3 is given with its conserved first and last residue. Fields, in order: CDR3 protein, CDR3 DNA, J gene, V gene, clone size, D gene. The D gene is left open where the match is weak. Part of the rows lack a size; the others show once, few, many or a class for expanded clones.

CDR3: CASHGGTIQETQYF
DNA: TGCGCCAGCCACGGGGGGACTATCCAAGAGACCCAGTACTTC
J: TRBJ2-5
V: TRBV5-1
size: -
D: TRBD2

CDR3: CASSYSVGQINNEQFF
DNA: TGTGCCAGCAGTTACTCAGTAGGACAGATAAACAATGAGCAGTTCTTC
J: TRBJ2-1
V: TRBV6-5
size: -
D: -

CDR3: CASSSGRDNQPQHF
DNA: TGCGCCAGCAGCTCAGGGCGGGACAATCAGCCCCAGCATTTT
J: TRBJ1-5
V: TRBV5-1
size: -
D: -

CDR3: CASSVAGQGNTEAFF
DNA: TGTGCCAGCAGCGTAGCGGGACAGGGGAACACTGAAGCTTTCTTT
J: TRBJ1-1
V: TRBV9
size: -
D: TRBD1

CDR3: CASSYPRGMGTGELFF
DNA: TGTGCCAGCAGTTACCCCAGGGGTATGGGGACCGGGGAGCTGTTTTTT
J: TRBJ2-2
V: TRBV27
size: -
D: -

CDR3: CASSIRRGQGNTIYF
DNA: TGTGCCAGTAGTATTCGCAGGGGACAAGGAAACACCATATATTTT
J: TRBJ1-3
V: TRBV19
size: -
D: -

CDR3: CASSVGKGLSYEQYF
DNA: TGTGCCAGCAGCGTAGGAAAGGGGCTTTCCTACGAGCAGTACTTC
J: TRBJ2-7
V: TRBV9
size: few
D: -

CDR3: CASSEGTSGSYEQYF
DNA: TGCGCCAGCAGCGAGGGGACTTCGGGCTCCTACGAGCAGTACTTC
J: TRBJ2-7
V: TRBV4-3
size: -
D: -

CDR3: CASRGLGTGWYEQYF
DNA: TGCGCCAGCAGGGGTCTAGGGACAGGGTGGTACGAGCAGTACTTC
J: TRBJ2-7
V: TRBV4-1
size: once
D: TRBD1

CDR3: CSGRGTEAFF
DNA: TGCAGTGGCCGGGGCACTGAAGCTTTCTTT
J: TRBJ1-1
V: TRBV20-1
size: once
D: -

CDR3: CASRKGGALSSYEQYF
DNA: TGTGCCAGCAGGAAGGGGGGGGCCCTGAGCTCCTACGAGCAGTACTTC
J: TRBJ2-7
V: TRBV2
size: -
D: -

CDR3: CLDTRNQPQHF
DNA: TGCCTGGACACGCGCAATCAGCCCCAGCATTTT
J: TRBJ1-5
V: TRBV6-6
size: -
D: -

CDR3: CTSIGTSEVNEQFF
DNA: TGCACCAGCATCGGTACTAGCGAGGTAAATGAGCAGTTCTTC
J: TRBJ2-1
V: TRBV1
size: -
D: -

CDR3: CASSPGLGPGTDTQYF
DNA: TGTGCCAGCAGTCCTGGACTAGGTCCCGGCACAGATACGCAGTATTTT
J: TRBJ2-3
V: TRBV28
size: few
D: TRBD2

CDR3: CASRQSNQPQHF
DNA: TGTGCCAGTCGACAGTCCAATCAGCCCCAGCATTTT
J: TRBJ1-5
V: TRBV19
size: -
D: -

CDR3: CASSPRQGNDQPQHF
DNA: TGTGCCAGTAGTCCGCGACAGGGAAACGATCAGCCCCAGCATTTT
J: TRBJ1-5
V: TRBV19
size: -
D: TRBD1

CDR3: CASSSSPAGGTGNTIYF
DNA: TGTGCCAGCAGCTCCTCCCCGGCAGGGGGCACTGGAAACACCATATATTTT
J: TRBJ1-3
V: TRBV7-2
size: -
D: TRBD1

CDR3: CASSYSVEGGYTF
DNA: TGTGCCAGCAGTTACTCGGTGGAGGGAGGCTACACCTTC
J: TRBJ1-2
V: TRBV6-5
size: -
D: -

CDR3: CASSFSGAYLYNEQFF
DNA: TGTGCCAGCAGTTTCAGCGGGGCTTACCTCTACAATGAGCAGTTCTTC
J: TRBJ2-1
V: TRBV27
size: few
D: TRBD2

CDR3: CASSSASQGAGGYTF
DNA: TGTGCCAGCAGTTCCGCGTCGCAGGGGGCGGGAGGCTACACCTTC
J: TRBJ1-2
V: TRBV6-2/TRBV6-3
size: -
D: TRBD1

CDR3: CASTGTRGTGELFF
DNA: TGTGCCAGCACCGGGACTAGGGGCACCGGGGAGCTGTTTTTT
J: TRBJ2-2
V: TRBV3-1/TRBV3-2
size: -
D: TRBD2

CDR3: CASSQGRSQAQYF
DNA: TGTGCCAGCAGCCAGGGGAGGTCCCAGGCCCAGTACTTC
J: TRBJ2-5
V: TRBV3-1/TRBV3-2
size: -
D: -

CDR3: CASSRNTEAFF
DNA: TGTGCCAGCAGTCGGAACACTGAAGCTTTCTTT
J: TRBJ1-1
V: TRBV28
size: -
D: -

CDR3: CAISGTSGMRSYNEQFF
DNA: TGTGCCATCAGCGGGACTAGCGGGATGCGCTCCTACAATGAGCAGTTCTTC
J: TRBJ2-1
V: TRBV10-3
size: -
D: TRBD2

CDR3: CASSLRSQGQPNQPQHF
DNA: TGTGCCAGCAGTTTACGTTCACAGGGGCAACCTAATCAGCCCCAGCATTTT
J: TRBJ1-5
V: TRBV28
size: few
D: TRBD1

CDR3: CASSSGEQYF
DNA: TGTGCCAGCAGCTCCGGGGAGCAGTACTTC
J: TRBJ2-7
V: TRBV5-6
size: -
D: -

CDR3: CASRKTSGGQYNEQFF
DNA: TGTGCCAGCAGGAAGACTAGCGGGGGCCAGTACAATGAGCAGTTCTTC
J: TRBJ2-1
V: TRBV2
size: -
D: TRBD2

CDR3: CASSFPGTGDGYTF
DNA: TGTGCCAGTAGTTTCCCGGGGACAGGGGATGGCTACACCTTC
J: TRBJ1-2
V: TRBV19
size: -
D: TRBD1

CDR3: CASSLDVRRTYGYTF
DNA: TGTGCCAGCAGCTTAGACGTCAGGAGGACCTATGGCTACACCTTC
J: TRBJ1-2
V: TRBV7-9
size: few
D: -

CDR3: CATSDSSGRASDEQFF
DNA: TGTGCCACCAGTGATTCTAGCGGGAGGGCCTCGGATGAGCAGTTCTTC
J: TRBJ2-1
V: TRBV24-1
size: -
D: TRBD2

CDR3: CASSPPGQGYYGYTF
DNA: TGTGCCAGCAGTCCCCCGGGACAGGGCTACTATGGCTACACCTTC
J: TRBJ1-2
V: TRBV27
size: -
D: TRBD1

CDR3: CASSTTGGPLLDYGYTF
DNA: TGTGCCAGCAGCACTACAGGGGGGCCCTTGCTTGACTATGGCTACACCTTC
J: TRBJ1-2
V: TRBV7-3
size: -
D: TRBD1

CDR3: CASSATVTYSNQPQHF
DNA: TGTGCCAGCAGTGCGACAGTGACATATAGCAATCAGCCCCAGCATTTT
J: TRBJ1-5
V: TRBV2
size: -
D: -

CDR3: CSASKGLLAGGAQYF
DNA: TGCAGTGCTAGTAAGGGGCTCCTAGCCGGGGGGGCCCAGTACTTC
J: TRBJ2-5
V: TRBV20-1
size: -
D: TRBD2

CDR3: CASSFQGFANTGELFF
DNA: TGTGCCAGCAGCTTTCAGGGGTTCGCGAACACCGGGGAGCTGTTTTTT
J: TRBJ2-2
V: TRBV11-1
size: -
D: -

CDR3: CASSEAPQGQGDSGANVLTF
DNA: TGTGCCAGCAGTGAAGCGCCACAAGGACAGGGGGACTCTGGGGCCAACGTCCTGACTTTC
J: TRBJ2-6
V: TRBV6-1
size: -
D: TRBD1

CDR3: CASSPTSGGLVEQFF
DNA: TGTGCCAGCTCACCGACTAGCGGGGGGCTGGTTGAGCAGTTCTTC
J: TRBJ2-1
V: TRBV18
size: -
D: TRBD2

CDR3: CASSRSGTSGSWDTQYF
DNA: TGTGCCAGCAGTCGATCCGGGACTAGCGGGAGCTGGGATACGCAGTATTTT
J: TRBJ2-3
V: TRBV9
size: -
D: TRBD2

CDR3: CASSQRREGHGDEQFF
DNA: TGCGCCAGCAGCCAAAGGCGGGAGGGCCATGGGGATGAGCAGTTCTTC
J: TRBJ2-1
V: TRBV4-1
size: -
D: TRBD2

CDR3: CASSTGGPTDTQYF
DNA: TGTGCCAGCAGCACAGGGGGCCCCACAGATACGCAGTATTTT
J: TRBJ2-3
V: TRBV6-6
size: -
D: TRBD1

CDR3: CASSLGLPVLSYEQYF
DNA: TGTGCCAGCAGCTTGGGACTTCCCGTCCTTTCCTACGAGCAGTACTTC
J: TRBJ2-7
V: TRBV5-4
size: -
D: -

CDR3: CASTPIAGPRQETQYF
DNA: TGTGCCAGCACCCCTATAGCGGGACCGAGGCAAGAGACCCAGTACTTC
J: TRBJ2-5
V: TRBV6-4
size: -
D: TRBD2

CDR3: CATSQIRAVETQYF
DNA: TGTGCCACCTCGCAAATAAGAGCTGTGGAGACCCAGTACTTC
J: TRBJ2-5
V: TRBV15
size: -
D: -

CDR3: CASSETWDRAGNTIYF
DNA: TGTGCCAGCAGCGAAACCTGGGACAGGGCTGGAAACACCATATATTTT
J: TRBJ1-3
V: TRBV7-2
size: -
D: TRBD1

CDR3: CASSPYRESNGYTF
DNA: TGTGCCAGCAGTCCGTACAGGGAATCGAATGGCTACACCTTC
J: TRBJ1-2
V: TRBV6-5
size: -
D: -

CDR3: CASSVEGGAFSGYGYTF
DNA: TGTGCCAGCAGCGTAGAAGGGGGGGCCTTTAGTGGCTATGGCTACACCTTC
J: TRBJ1-2
V: TRBV9
size: -
D: -